Listed here are 13 T cell receptor beta chains from one sample, sequenced in a study of T cell responses to AZD1222 COVID-19 vaccine. Sequenced by immunoSEQ multiplex PCR; TCRdb stores in-frame clones only, minus some. The table lists 200,000 or so clones, around 86% of them singletons. Source: peripheral blood, taken on day 0 of MenACWY control vaccination. The source of these receptors is an adult in good health.

This clone was recorded only once. This chain connects TRBV5-1 to TRBJ1-1; tentatively, D is TRBD1 (5 bases). This CDR3 has 14 amino acids. Trimming took off 4 bases at V and 1 base at J, with 11 bases between the two ends. CDR1 SGHRS and CDR2 YFSETQ come from the germline V gene. The CDR3 DNA is TGCGCCAGCAGCCCGGGACTCCCGAACACTGAAGCTTTCTTT. It yields the protein CASSPGLPNTEAFF.

The CDR3 sequence: CASSERPSATGELFF. CDR3 sequence (DNA): TGTGCCAGCAGTGAACGACCTAGCGCCACCGGGGAGCTGTTTTTT. The rearrangement joins TRBV6-1 to TRBJ2-2; TRBD2 might be the D (6 bases). V was cut by 2 bases and J by 4 bases, with 11 bases left in between. Per germline, CDR1 MNHNS and CDR2 SASEGT. The CDR3 spans 15 residues.

This clone was counted between two and nine times. The chain combines TRBV3-1 (or the pseudogene TRBV3-2) with TRBJ2-1; D remains ambiguous. The V end was cut by 0 bases, the J end by 4 bases, with 10 bases between. Germline assignment: CDR1 LGHDT and CDR2 YNNKEL (reference sequence). This CDR3 has 15 amino acids. CDR3 protein: CASSQDPLPYNEQFF. CDR3 bases: TGTGCCAGCAGCCAAGATCCCCTACCATACAATGAGCAGTTCTTC.

Worth noting for this clone: One end of the junction does not line up with germline, which may come from a read error. This same CDR3 is encoded by further DNA sequences in the sample. CDR3 nucleotides: TGTGCCAGCTCCCCACCAGGGTCTTCTGGAAACACCATATATTTT. It is translated as CASSPPGSSGNTIYF. This chain joins TRBV18 and TRBJ1-3; D is perhaps TRBD1 (5 bases). The CDR3 loop spans 15 amino acids. Germline CDR1 reads KGHSH; CDR2 reads LQKENI.

This chain links TRBV6-5 with TRBJ1-2; D might be TRBD1 (5 bases). Between the trimmed V and J ends, which lost 0 bases and 1 base, there was a span of 12 bases. Per the germline V gene, CDR1 is MNHEY and CDR2 is SVGAGI. This CDR3 comprises 16 residues. DNA of the CDR3: TGTGCCAGCAGTTACTCGGGGGGTGGGGATAACTATGGCTACACCTTC. This encodes CASSYSGGGDNYGYTF.

The chain has TRBV6-5 and TRBJ1-5, with D possibly TRBD1 on 6 matching bases. Trimming took 7 bases from V and 0 from J, leaving 13 bases between them. Per germline, CDR1 MNHEY and CDR2 SVGAGI. The CDR3 consists of 15 residues. CDR3 DNA: TGTGCCAGCAAACGGACAGAGTATAGCAATCAGCCCCAGCATTTT. Its protein product is CASKRTEYSNQPQHF.

The chain recombines TRBV5-5 with TRBJ2-2, with TRBD2 matching over 7 bases. V trimming: 1 base; J trimming: 7 bases; junction bases outside the gene matches: 10. CDR1 is SGHKS and CDR2 is YYEKEE in the germline V gene (reference sequence). The CDR3 spans 16 residues. The CDR3 loop reads CASSLFAGVIGGELFF. The CDR3 DNA is TGTGCCAGCAGCTTGTTTGCGGGGGTGATAGGCGGGGAGCTGTTTTTT.

The chain combines TRBV9 with TRBJ2-5; a weak D match, TRBD1 (6 bases). CDR1 is SGDLS, CDR2 YYNGEE, per germline. V lost 0 bases and J 3 bases, leaving 12 bases between the germline ends. CDR3 length: 15 amino acids. In DNA, the CDR3 is TGTGCCAGCAGCGTAGCTTTCAGGGGAGAAGAGACCCAGTACTTC. Its translation: CASSVAFRGEETQYF.

A note on this clone: The junction does not match germline at one end; this may be a read error. The gene calls are TRBV4-2 and TRBJ2-1, with a tentative D call TRBD2 (7 bases). Germline values: CDR1 LGHNA, CDR2 YNFKEQ. CDR3 size: 17 residues. The CDR3 DNA follows: TGTGCCAGCAGCCAAGAAATGGGGGGGGCCGCGTACAATGAGCAGCTCTTC. Its translation: CASSQEMGGAAYNEQLF.

CDR3 protein: CASRFRERNSPLHF. Written as DNA, the CDR3 is TGTGCCAGTCGTTTCCGGGAGCGTAATTCACCCCTCCACTTT. The V and J genes are TRBV19 and TRBJ1-6, with D unresolved. Per germline, CDR1 LNHDA and CDR2 SQIVND (reference sequence). Trimming shortened V by 8 bases and J by 6 bases, and 14 bases separated the two germline ends. The CDR3 runs to 14 residues.

The CDR3 nucleotides are TGTGCCAGCAGCTTAGGGGTGGGCTCCTACGAGCAGTACTTC. Its translation is CASSLGVGSYEQYF. V is TRBV7-8 and J is TRBJ2-7, with D unclear. Trimming left V 1 base short and J 0 bases short, with 7 bases between. The CDR3 has 14 amino acids. Germline V gene sequence: CDR1 SGHVS, CDR2 FQNEAQ.

V gene TRBV28 combines with J gene TRBJ2-7; a weak D match, TRBD1 (5 bases). V was cut by 8 bases and J by 9 bases, with 14 bases left in between. This CDR3 region has 11 residues. The germline V gene encodes CDR1 MDHEN and CDR2 SYDVKM. The CDR3 loop is CASAQERRQYF. The DNA of the CDR3 is TGTGCCAGCGCACAGGAAAGACGGCAGTACTTC.

The chain has TRBV7-6 and TRBJ1-1; D might be TRBD1 (6 bases). Trimming removed 2 bases at V and 4 bases at J, with 14 bases between. The CDR3 totals 15 residues. In germline, CDR1 is SGHVS, CDR2 FNYEAQ. CDR3 sequence reads: CASSLSQGPGTEAFF. DNA of the CDR3: TGTGCCAGCAGCTTATCGCAGGGGCCGGGCACTGAAGCTTTCTTT.